This T cell receptor beta chain derives from a study of blood T cell repertoires in COVID-19. On the study more broadly: Some COVID-19 samples were acute and others convalescent; all came from the United States, Italy and Spain. From T cells, B-cell-depleted T cells, or PBMCs came the material, which was cDNA or gDNA.

In the original analysis: Amplification of reference gene primers was used by the study to estimate nucleated cell counts. Profiling relied on immunoSEQ multiplex PCR, and the TCRdb table lists in-frame clones only, not all of them. The DNA gave D and trimming, while V, J and clone size come from that table. Here the sample spans approximately 94,000 clones, 88% being singletons. There are 15 residues in the CDR3. Germline values: CDR1 SGHDN, CDR2 FVKESK. Trimming removed 0 bases at V and 7 bases at J, with 12 bases between. This clonotype was sampled from a woman of 80 years or more with active COVID-19. The material sequenced was peripheral blood. The rearrangement uses TRBV14 and TRBJ1-4; the D gene is possibly TRBD1 (6 bases). CDR3 sequence reads: CASSQDRAGVEKLFF. For the CDR3, the DNA is TGTGCCAGCAGCCAAGATCGGGCAGGGGTTGAAAAACTGTTTTTT.